The text below deals with one TCR beta chain. The target antigen is unknown. J lost 7 bases, V lost 5 bases, and 7 bases had no gene match. CDR1 and CDR2 (germline): LNHDA, SQIVND (reference sequence). The CDR3 totals 15 residues. The sample originates from a study of cytotoxic CD8 clonotypes in ibrutinib-treated CLL. At the level of the study: Outcomes included approximately 25 partial and 2 complete responses; after median 68 months, approximately 14 stayed remitted and approximately 12 progressed.

Notes on the study in general: The study sampled sustained-remission and progressing patients at different times. Baseline levels of clonality went above those of age-matched healthy donors and moved with circulating CD8+ T-cell counts.

Assay used: immunoSEQ multiplex PCR; TCRdb lists only in-frame clones, some missing. The sample gives tens of thousands of clones, about 68% of which show up once; approximately 7.3% is in the top ten. This material consisted of PBMCs, taken before ibrutinib treatment. The clonotype originates from a human donor with chronic lymphocytic leukemia. This chain connects TRBV19 to TRBJ2-1; 11 nucleotides agree with TRBD2. CDR3 bases: TGTGCCAGTAGTCCCGGGACTAGCGGTTTTAATGAGCAGTTCTTC. Protein: CASSPGTSGFNEQFF.